A selection of T cell receptor beta chains follows, all from one sample in a study of CD8 T cell repertoires and HIV-1 epitope variants. Using immunoSEQ multiplex PCR, the repertoire was profiled, and TCRdb retains in-frame clones only, with some absent. Of under 6,000 clones in the sample, 66% are singletons; the top ten hold under 55%. These receptors' antigens are unknown. Material for sequencing was cultured CD8+ T cells derived from PBMCs. These receptors all come from a male donor with HIV. The CDR3 runs from the conserved cysteine through the conserved F or W. The order of the fields is clone size, J gene, V gene, CDR3 protein. Size values are once, few and many counts, or a class for expanded clones, and some rows have none.

size: -
J: TRBJ2-7
V: TRBV4-3
CDR3: CASSQQNTGSYEQYF

size: -
J: TRBJ1-5
V: TRBV28
CDR3: CASSLWGRLSVMDQPQHF

size: -
J: TRBJ2-2
V: TRBV5-8
CDR3: CASSSLDGNTGELFF

size: -
J: TRBJ2-3
V: TRBV27
CDR3: CASTRDALVDTQYF

size: -
J: TRBJ2-1
V: TRBV2
CDR3: CASEGLAGDGEQFF

size: -
J: TRBJ2-1
V: TRBV7-1
CDR3: CASSLAGQGSYNEQFF

size: -
J: TRBJ2-7
V: TRBV19
CDR3: CASSPGRGSYEQYF

size: -
J: TRBJ2-7
V: TRBV9
CDR3: CASSRSGRAPAYEQYF

size: -
J: TRBJ2-2
V: TRBV5-4
CDR3: CASSLPQGGAGELFF

size: -
J: TRBJ2-7
V: TRBV10-2
CDR3: CASRGGWGKGTYEQYF

size: -
J: TRBJ2-1
V: TRBV28
CDR3: CASSLYQGSSYNEQFF

size: large
J: TRBJ1-1
V: TRBV14
CDR3: CASSQSGGAFF

size: once
J: TRBJ2-2
V: TRBV5-4
CDR3: CASSLEGRGGPGELFF

size: -
J: TRBJ2-5
V: TRBV4-3
CDR3: CASSQDRGQEQETQYF

size: -
J: TRBJ1-2
V: TRBV30
CDR3: CAWIPGGLRYTF

size: -
J: TRBJ2-7
V: TRBV29-1
CDR3: CSVGTAYEQYF

size: -
J: TRBJ1-5
V: TRBV6-5
CDR3: CASSYTVTDQPQHF

size: -
J: TRBJ2-2
V: TRBV19
CDR3: CASSSGGWLFF

size: -
J: TRBJ2-1
V: TRBV9
CDR3: CASSVALTIIGNEQFF

size: few
J: TRBJ1-2
V: TRBV4-1
CDR3: CASSQGKGGRPGYGYTF

size: -
J: TRBJ2-7
V: TRBV7-9
CDR3: CASSSRGQGPYEQYF

size: -
J: TRBJ1-2
V: TRBV29-1
CDR3: CSVDGQGIYGYTF

size: medium-sized
J: TRBJ2-7
V: TRBV10-3
CDR3: CAISGVGNTYEQYF

size: -
J: TRBJ1-5
V: TRBV7-9
CDR3: CASSRQGSNNQPQHF

size: -
J: TRBJ2-7
V: TRBV4-1
CDR3: CASSQESVGLSYEQYF

size: -
J: TRBJ1-4
V: TRBV11-2
CDR3: CASSRDTQKLFF